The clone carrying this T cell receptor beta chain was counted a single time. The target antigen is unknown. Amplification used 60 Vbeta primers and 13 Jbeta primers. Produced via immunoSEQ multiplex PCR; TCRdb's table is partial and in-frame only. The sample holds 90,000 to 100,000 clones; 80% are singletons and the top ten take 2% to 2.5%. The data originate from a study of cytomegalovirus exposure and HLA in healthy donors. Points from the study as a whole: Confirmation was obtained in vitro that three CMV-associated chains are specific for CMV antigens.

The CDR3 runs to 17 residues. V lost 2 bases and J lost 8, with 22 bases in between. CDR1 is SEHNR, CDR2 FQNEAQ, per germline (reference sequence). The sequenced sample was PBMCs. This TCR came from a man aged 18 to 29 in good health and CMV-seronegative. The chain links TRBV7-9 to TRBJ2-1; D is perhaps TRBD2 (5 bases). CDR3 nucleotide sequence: TGTGCCAGCAGCTTATCTCTAGCAGCAGCCCGCCCCCATGAGCAGTTCTTC. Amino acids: CASSLSLAAARPHEQFF.